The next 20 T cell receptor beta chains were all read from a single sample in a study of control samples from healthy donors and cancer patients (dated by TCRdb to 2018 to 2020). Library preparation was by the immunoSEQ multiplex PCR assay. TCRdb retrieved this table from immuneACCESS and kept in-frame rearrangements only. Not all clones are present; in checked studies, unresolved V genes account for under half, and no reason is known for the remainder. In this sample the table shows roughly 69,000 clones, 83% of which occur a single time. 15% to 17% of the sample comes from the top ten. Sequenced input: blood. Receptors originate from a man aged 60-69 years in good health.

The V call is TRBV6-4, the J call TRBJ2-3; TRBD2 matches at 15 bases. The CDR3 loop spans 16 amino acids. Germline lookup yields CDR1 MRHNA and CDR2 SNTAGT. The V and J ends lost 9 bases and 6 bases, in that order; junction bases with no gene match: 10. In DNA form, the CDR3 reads TGTGCCAGTCCCGAGGGGACTAGCGGGAGGAGGGATACGCAGTATTTT. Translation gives CASPEGTSGRRDTQYF.

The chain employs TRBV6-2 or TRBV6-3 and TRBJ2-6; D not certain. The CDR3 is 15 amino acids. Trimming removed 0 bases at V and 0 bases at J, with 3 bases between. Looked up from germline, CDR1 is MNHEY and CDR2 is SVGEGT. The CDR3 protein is CASSYSDSGANVLTF. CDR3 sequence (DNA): TGTGCCAGCAGTTACTCCGACTCTGGGGCCAACGTCCTGACTTTC.

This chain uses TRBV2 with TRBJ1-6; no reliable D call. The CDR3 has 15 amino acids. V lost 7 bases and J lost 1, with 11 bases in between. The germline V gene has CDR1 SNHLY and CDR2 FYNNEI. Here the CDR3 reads CASMSSLSYNSPLHF. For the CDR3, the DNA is TGTGCCAGCATGAGCAGTTTGTCCTATAATTCACCCCTCCACTTT.

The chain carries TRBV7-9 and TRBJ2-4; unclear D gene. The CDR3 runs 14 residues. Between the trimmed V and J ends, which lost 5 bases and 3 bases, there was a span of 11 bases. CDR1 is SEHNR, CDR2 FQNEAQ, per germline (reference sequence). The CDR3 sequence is CASSLGVDKNIQYF. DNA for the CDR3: TGTGCCAGCAGCCTTGGAGTTGACAAAAACATTCAGTACTTC.

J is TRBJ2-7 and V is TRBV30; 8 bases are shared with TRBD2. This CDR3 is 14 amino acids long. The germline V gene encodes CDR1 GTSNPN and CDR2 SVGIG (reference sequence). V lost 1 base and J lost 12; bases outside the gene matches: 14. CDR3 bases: TGTGCCTGGAGTGAGAGCGGGAGAATCCGAGTTCGGTACTTC. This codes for CAWSESGRIRVRYF.

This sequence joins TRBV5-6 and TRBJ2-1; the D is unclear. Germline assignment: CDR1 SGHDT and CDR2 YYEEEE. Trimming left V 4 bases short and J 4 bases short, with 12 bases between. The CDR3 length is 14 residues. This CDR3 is CASSVRGSYNEQFF. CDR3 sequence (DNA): TGTGCCAGCAGCGTACGAGGATCATACAATGAGCAGTTCTTC.

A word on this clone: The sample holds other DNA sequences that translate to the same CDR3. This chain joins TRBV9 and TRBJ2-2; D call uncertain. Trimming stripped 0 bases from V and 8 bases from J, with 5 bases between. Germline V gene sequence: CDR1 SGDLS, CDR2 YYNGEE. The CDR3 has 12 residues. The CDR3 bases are TGTGCCAGCAGCGTAGGGGGAGGGGAGCTGTTTTTT. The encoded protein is CASSVGGGELFF. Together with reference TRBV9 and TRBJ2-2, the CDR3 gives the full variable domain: DSGVTQTPKHLITATGQRVTLRCSPRSGDLSVYWYQQSLDQGLQFLIQYYNGEERAKGNILERFSAQQFPDLHSELNLSSLELGDSALYFCASSVGGGELFFGEGSRLTVL.

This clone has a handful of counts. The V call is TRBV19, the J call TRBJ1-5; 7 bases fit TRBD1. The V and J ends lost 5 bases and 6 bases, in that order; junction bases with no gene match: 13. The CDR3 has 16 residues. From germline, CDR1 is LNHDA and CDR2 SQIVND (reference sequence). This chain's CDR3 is CASSSSDRVRSQPQHF. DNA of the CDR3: TGTGCCAGTAGTTCATCCGACAGGGTTAGGAGTCAGCCCCAGCATTTT. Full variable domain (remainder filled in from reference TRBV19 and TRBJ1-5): DGGITQSPKYLFRKEGQNVTLSCEQNLNHDAMYWYRQDPGQGLRLIYYSQIVNDFQKGDIAEGYSVSREKKESFPLTVTSAQKNPTAFYLCASSSSDRVRSQPQHFGDGTRLSIL.

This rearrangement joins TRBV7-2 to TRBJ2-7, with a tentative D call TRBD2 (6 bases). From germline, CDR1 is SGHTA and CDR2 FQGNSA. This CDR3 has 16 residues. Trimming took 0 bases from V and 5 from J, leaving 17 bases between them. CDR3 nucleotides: TGTGCCAGCAGCTTAGCGGGAGCGGGCAACGGTAACGAGCAGTACTTC. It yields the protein CASSLAGAGNGNEQYF. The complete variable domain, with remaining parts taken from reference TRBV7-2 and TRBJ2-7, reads GAGVSQSPSNKVTEKGKDVELRCDPISGHTALYWYRQSLGQGLEFLIYFQGNSAPDKSGLPSDRFSAERTGGSVSTLTIQRTQQEDSAVYLCASSLAGAGNGNEQYFGPGTRLTVT.

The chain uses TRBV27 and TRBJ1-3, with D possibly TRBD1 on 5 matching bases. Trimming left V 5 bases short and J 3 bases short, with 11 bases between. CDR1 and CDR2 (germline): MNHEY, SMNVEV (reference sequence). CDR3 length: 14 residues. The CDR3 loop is CASSKQASGNTIYF. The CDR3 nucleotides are TGTGCCAGCAGTAAACAGGCGAGTGGAAACACCATATATTTT.

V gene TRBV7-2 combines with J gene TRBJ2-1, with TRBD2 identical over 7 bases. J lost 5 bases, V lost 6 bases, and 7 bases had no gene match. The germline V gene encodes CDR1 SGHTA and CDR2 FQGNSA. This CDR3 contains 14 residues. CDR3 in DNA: TGTGCCAGCAGGCGGGCTAGCGGAAACAATGAGCAGTTCTTC. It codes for CASRRASGNNEQFF.

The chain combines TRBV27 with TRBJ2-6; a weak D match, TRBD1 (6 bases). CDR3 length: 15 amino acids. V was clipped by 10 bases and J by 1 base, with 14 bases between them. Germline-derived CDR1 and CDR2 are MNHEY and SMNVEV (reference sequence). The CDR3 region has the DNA TGTGCCACCGGACAGTCGTCTTCTGGGGCCAACGTCCTGACTTTC. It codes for CATGQSSSGANVLTF.

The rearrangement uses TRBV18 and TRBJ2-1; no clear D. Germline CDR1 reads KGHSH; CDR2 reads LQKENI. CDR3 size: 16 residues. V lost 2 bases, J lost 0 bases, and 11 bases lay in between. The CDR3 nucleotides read TGTGCCAGCTCACCAAACTACAAACGCTCCTACAATGAGCAGTTCTTC. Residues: CASSPNYKRSYNEQFF.

Here the CDR3 reads CASSIGGGQETQYF. The CDR3 bases are TGTGCCAGTAGTATAGGCGGCGGACAAGAGACCCAGTACTTC. The chain links TRBV19 to TRBJ2-5; D is uncertain. The CDR3 extends over 14 amino acids. From germline, CDR1 is LNHDA and CDR2 SQIVND (reference sequence). The V end lost 1 base, the J end lost 2 bases, and 8 bases lay between the germline ends.

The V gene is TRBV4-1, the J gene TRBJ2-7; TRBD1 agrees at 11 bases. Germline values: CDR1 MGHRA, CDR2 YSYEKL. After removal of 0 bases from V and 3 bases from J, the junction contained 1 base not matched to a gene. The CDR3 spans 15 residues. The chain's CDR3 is CASSQEGQGGYEQYF. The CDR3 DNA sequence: TGCGCCAGCAGCCAAGAGGGACAGGGGGGCTACGAGCAGTACTTC.

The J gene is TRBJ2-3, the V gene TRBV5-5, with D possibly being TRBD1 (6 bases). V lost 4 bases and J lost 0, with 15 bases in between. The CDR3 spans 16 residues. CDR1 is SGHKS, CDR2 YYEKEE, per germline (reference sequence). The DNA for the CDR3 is TGTGCCAGCAGCAGGCGGACAGTTTCTAGCACAGATACGCAGTATTTT. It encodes CASSRRTVSSTDTQYF. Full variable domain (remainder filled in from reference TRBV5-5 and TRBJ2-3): DAGVTQSPTHLIKTRGQQVTLRCSPISGHKSVSWYQQVLGQGPQFIFQYYEKEERGRGNFPDRFSARQFPNYSSELNVNALLLGDSALYLCASSRRTVSSTDTQYFGPGTRLTVL.

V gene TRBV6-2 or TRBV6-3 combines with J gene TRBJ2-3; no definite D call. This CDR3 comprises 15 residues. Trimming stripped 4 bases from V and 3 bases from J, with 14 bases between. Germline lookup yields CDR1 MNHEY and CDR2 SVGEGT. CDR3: CASSFDIWKTDTQYF. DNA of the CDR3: TGTGCCAGCAGTTTCGATATTTGGAAAACAGATACGCAGTATTTT.

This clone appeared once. CDR3 bases: TGTGCCAGCAGCTTGGGCGGAAAAGAGACCCAGTACTTC. The encoded protein is CASSLGGKETQYF. The V gene is TRBV11-3, the J gene TRBJ2-5; no clear D gene. Trimming left V 3 bases short and J 3 bases short, with 8 bases between. The CDR3 is 13 amino acids. Germline lookup yields CDR1 SGHNT and CDR2 YENEEA.

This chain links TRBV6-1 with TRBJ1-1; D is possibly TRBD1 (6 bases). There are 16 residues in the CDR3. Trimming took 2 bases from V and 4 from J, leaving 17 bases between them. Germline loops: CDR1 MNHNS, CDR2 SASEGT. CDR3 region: CASSEPGGAQGTEAFF. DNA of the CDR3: TGTGCCAGCAGTGAACCTGGGGGGGCACAGGGCACTGAAGCTTTCTTT.

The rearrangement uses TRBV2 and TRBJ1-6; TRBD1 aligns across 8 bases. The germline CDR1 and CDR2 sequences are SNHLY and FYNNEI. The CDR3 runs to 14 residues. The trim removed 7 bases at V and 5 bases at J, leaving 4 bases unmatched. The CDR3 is CASKQGVDNSPLHF. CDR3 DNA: TGTGCCAGCAAACAGGGGGTCGATAATTCACCCCTCCACTTT.